The clone carrying this T cell receptor beta chain was picked up many times. Its target is unknown. This specimen belongs to a study of T cells in Graves' hyperthyroidism and ophthalmopathy. Study-wide background: Once the initial diagnosis was made, peripheral blood was obtained before any treatment.

CDR3 length equals 15 residues. CDR1 and CDR2 (germline): SGHRS, YFSETQ. Trimming cost V 6 bases and J 3 bases; bases outside gene matches: 11. TCR beta CDR3 region amplification was performed from RNA transcripts. The study used the HTBI primer set for a first-round RT-PCR of the TCR CDR3. From the multiplex PCR reads, TCRdb called clonotypes with MiXCR, one entry per CDR3 protein. The data contain around 350,000 distinct CDR3 sequences, over 10% of them singletons. General observations from the study: From stable hyperthyroidism, ophthalmopathy was set apart by a 13 V-J model.

Researchers defined stable Graves' hyperthyroidism as no ophthalmopathy progression within 18 months. Fresh 10 ml peripheral blood yielded PBMCs. This clonotype was sampled from a woman between 18 and 29 years old with Graves' hyperthyroidism. The chain links TRBV5-1 to TRBJ2-7; 8 nucleotides line up with TRBD1. Sequencing was done on a sample of blood. Here the CDR3 reads CASTRHETGVYEQYF. The CDR3 nucleotides read TGCGCCAGCACCCGACACGAGACAGGGGTCTACGAGCAGTACTTC.